Sequencing of this TCR beta chain was carried out in a study of cytomegalovirus exposure and HLA in healthy donors. Study findings and constraints: It was approximately 150 TCR beta chains that were listed as cytomegalovirus-associated. Across donors, most TCRs were seen rarely, yet some public ones were widespread.

CDR3 length: 21 amino acids. With 5 bases clipped from V and 5 bases from J, the junction kept 24 bases outside the gene matches. Germline values: CDR1 SNHLY, CDR2 FYNNEI. As to this clone: The antigen is undetermined.

TCRdb's table, derived via immunoSEQ multiplex PCR, lists solely in-frame clones and lacks some. Of about 79,000 clones in the sample, approximately 93% are singletons; the top ten hold approximately 4%. Source material: PBMCs. This clonotype was obtained from a woman aged 30 to 39 in good health and CMV-seronegative. V gene TRBV2 combines with J gene TRBJ2-2; 9 bases are shared with TRBD1. This CDR3 is CASSRTGRTGVLFGLTGELFF. The CDR3 DNA is TGTGCCAGCAGTCGTACGGGCAGGACAGGGGTTTTATTCGGCCTAACCGGGGAGCTGTTTTTT.